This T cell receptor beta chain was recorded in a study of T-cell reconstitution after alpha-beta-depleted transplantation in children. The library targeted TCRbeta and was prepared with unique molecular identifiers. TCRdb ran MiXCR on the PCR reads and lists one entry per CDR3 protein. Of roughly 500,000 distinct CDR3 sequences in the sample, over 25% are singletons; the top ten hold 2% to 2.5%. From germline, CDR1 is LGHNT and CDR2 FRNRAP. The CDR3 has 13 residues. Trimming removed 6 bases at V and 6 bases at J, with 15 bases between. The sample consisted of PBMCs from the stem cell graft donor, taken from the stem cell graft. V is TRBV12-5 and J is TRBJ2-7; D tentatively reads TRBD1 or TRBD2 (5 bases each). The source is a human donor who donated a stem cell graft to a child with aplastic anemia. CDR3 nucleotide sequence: TGTGCTAGTGGCCCGGACGGGGACCGCGAGCAGTACGTC. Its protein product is CASGPDGDREQYV.